These 8 T cell receptor beta chains share one sample of origin, sequenced in a study of human T cells and chemical hapten exposure. TCRdb re-called the RACE reads with MiXCR, one entry per CDR3 protein. Found here are tens of thousands of distinct CDR3 sequences, approximately 13% of them singletons; the top ten hold about 6%. Time point of the sample: pre-sensitization, week 0. Treatment meaning: therapeutic diphenylcyclopropenone sensitization with weekly scalp DPC. Sequenced here: whole blood, sampled in connection with sensitization to the hapten diphenylcyclopropenone (DPC). All receptors come from a woman aged 25 to 39 with alopecia areata. Some clones in this sample may be carry-over from other donors' samples.

The chain recombines TRBV10-3 with TRBJ2-3; 13 bases are a match to TRBD2. The CDR3 is 16 residues long. After removal of 4 bases from V and 2 bases from J, the junction contained 3 bases not matched to a gene. CDR1 is ENHRY and CDR2 is SYGVKD in the germline V gene. The CDR3: CAISAGTSGDTDTQYF. CDR3 nucleotide sequence: TGTGCCATCAGTGCAGGGACTAGCGGGGACACAGATACGCAGTATTTT.

This clonotype was seen at least ten times. This chain connects TRBV4-2 to TRBJ1-3; 7 nucleotides align to TRBD1. Trimming cost V 4 bases and J 3 bases; bases outside gene matches: 9. The length of the CDR3 is 16 residues. Germline CDR1 is LGHNA and CDR2 is YNFKEQ. CDR3: CASSPKTGSNGNTIYF. The CDR3 DNA reads TGTGCCAGCAGCCCAAAGACAGGGTCTAATGGAAACACCATATATTTT.

In its sample, this clonotype was seen a few times. The CDR3 loop is CASSLPGHQELRSYNEQFF. The CDR3 nucleotides read TGTGCCAGCAGTCTACCGGGACACCAGGAACTCCGTTCCTACAATGAGCAGTTCTTC. This chain links TRBV28 with TRBJ2-1; perhaps TRBD1 as D (6 bases). Looked up from germline, CDR1 is MDHEN and CDR2 is SYDVKM. This CDR3 is 19 amino acids long. Between the trimmed V and J ends, which lost 5 bases and 1 base, there was a span of 24 bases.

This clonotype was counted a few times. This chain uses TRBV7-9 with TRBJ2-5; 7 positions match TRBD1. This CDR3 region has 16 residues. Germline loops: CDR1 SEHNR, CDR2 FQNEAQ (reference sequence). The junction had 8 bases not matched to a gene; V was cut back by 2 bases and J by 2 bases. CDR3 protein: CASSLTLSDRQETQYF. CDR3 DNA sequence: TGTGCCAGCAGCTTAACCCTATCGGACAGGCAAGAGACCCAGTACTTC.

This clonotype was counted only a few times. V and J are TRBV4-3 and TRBJ1-2; the D is unclear. The CDR3 is 19 amino acids. V was clipped by 0 bases and J by 2 bases, with 22 bases between them. Germline-derived CDR1 and CDR2 are LGHNA and YSLEER. The CDR3 DNA sequence: TGCGCCAGCAGCCAAGATTCGAGATGTAGCGGAGCGTGCAACTATGGCTACACCTTC. This translates into CASSQDSRCSGACNYGYTF.

This clonotype was recorded many times. In DNA, the CDR3 is TGCAGCGTTGAAGTTGCTAGCGGAACCTACGAGCAGTACTTC. This codes for CSVEVASGTYEQYF. The V call is TRBV29-1, the J call TRBJ2-7; 7 bases align to TRBD2. The J segment lost 2 bases and the V segment lost 1 base, leaving 5 bases of the junction unmatched. This CDR3 is 14 amino acids long. The germline V gene encodes CDR1 SQVTM and CDR2 ANQGSEA.

This clonotype occurred many times. This chain uses TRBV9 with TRBJ2-2, with a weak D call TRBD2 (6 bases). Germline V lookup: CDR1 SGDLS, CDR2 YYNGEE. V lost 1 base and J 5 bases, leaving 12 bases between the germline ends. The CDR3 is made up of 15 amino acids. CDR3 region: CASSVIAEGTGELFF. The CDR3 DNA reads TGTGCCAGCAGCGTAATAGCGGAAGGAACCGGGGAGCTGTTTTTT.

This clonotype came up a few times. J is TRBJ1-6 and V is TRBV20-1; D gene uncertain. The CDR3 contains 15 residues. The germline gives CDR1 DFQATT, CDR2 SNEGSKA (reference sequence). Trimming pared 1 base from V and 0 bases from J, leaving 7 bases between. This chain's CDR3 is CSARGGYSYNSPLHF. CDR3 nucleotide sequence: TGCAGTGCTAGAGGGGGATACTCCTATAATTCACCCCTCCACTTT.